These 7 T cell receptor beta chains came from one sample sequenced in a study of blood T cell repertoires in COVID-19. Clones were read by immunoSEQ multiplex PCR, and TCRdb kept only the in-frame ones, dropping some. The sample records more than 350,000 clones, about 88% being singletons. Sequencing was performed on PBMCs or T cells enriched from blood (not recorded which). These receptors originate from a woman between 18 and 29 years old who had been exposed to COVID-19.

The V and J genes are TRBV5-1 and TRBJ2-3; 8 nucleotides agree with TRBD2. CDR3 length: 18 residues. Germline V lookup: CDR1 SGHRS, CDR2 YFSETQ. The V segment lost 0 bases and the J segment 1 base; nucleotides outside the gene matches: 10. CDR3 sequence (DNA): TGCGCCAGCAGCTTGGGTATTAGCGGGAATTTAGGCACAGATACGCAGTATTTT. Translating gives CASSLGISGNLGTDTQYF.

The V gene is TRBV10-3, the J gene TRBJ2-1; TRBD2 aligns across 7 bases. Looked up from germline, CDR1 is ENHRY and CDR2 is SYGVKD. V was clipped by 2 bases and J by 7 bases; unmatched bases: 14. This CDR3 has 17 amino acids. The CDR3 here is CAISEPPSAGSGNEQFF. The CDR3 coding sequence is TGTGCCATCAGTGAGCCCCCTTCAGCGGGATCTGGTAATGAGCAGTTCTTC.

The chain couples TRBV7-2 to TRBJ1-1, with D hard to call. The germline gives CDR1 SGHTA, CDR2 FQGNSA. V was clipped by 3 bases and J by 1 base, with 12 bases between them. This CDR3 has 15 residues. The CDR3 loop reads CASSFSLSGNTEAFF. CDR3 in DNA: TGTGCCAGCAGCTTCTCTCTCTCGGGGAACACTGAAGCTTTCTTT.

This sequence joins TRBV19 and TRBJ1-5; D uncertain. Germline-derived CDR1 and CDR2 are LNHDA and SQIVND (reference sequence). This CDR3 region has 15 residues. V was trimmed by 3 bases and J by 0 bases, leaving 9 bases between them. The chain's CDR3 is CASSMGPGSNQPQHF. The CDR3 DNA follows: TGTGCCAGTAGTATGGGCCCCGGTAGCAATCAGCCCCAGCATTTT.

This chain links TRBV29-1 with TRBJ2-3; D unclear. The CDR3 sequence is 14 residues long. Germline lookup yields CDR1 SQVTM and CDR2 ANQGSEA. Trimming removed 5 bases from V and 0 bases from J, with 12 bases in between. CDR3 sequence (DNA): TGCAGCGTTCTTTGGCGCAGGAGCACAGATACGCAGTATTTT. Translated: CSVLWRRSTDTQYF.

The chain couples TRBV5-6 to TRBJ1-4; no firm D call. The CDR3 is made up of 17 amino acids. Germline CDR1 is SGHDT and CDR2 is YYEEEE. Trimming removed 3 bases from V and 5 bases from J, with 20 bases in between. CDR3 coding DNA: TGTGCCAGCAGCTCATTAGAGAGAGGGCTGGCCAATGAAAAACTGTTTTTT. It specifies CASSSLERGLANEKLFF.

This clone appeared a single time. The V call is TRBV5-8, the J call TRBJ2-7; D possibly corresponds to TRBD2 (6 bases). The CDR3 spans 14 residues. Germline-derived CDR1 and CDR2 are SGHTS and YDEGEE. Trimming took off 0 bases at V and 3 bases at J, with 10 bases between the two ends. The CDR3 DNA is TGTGCCAGCAGCTTGGATGTGGGGGGCTACGAGCAGTACTTC. It translates to CASSLDVGGYEQYF.